A selection of T cell receptor beta chains follows, all from one sample in a study of T cells of healthy individuals. TCRdb re-derived calls from the 5' RACE reads in MiXCR, one entry per CDR3 protein. The sample has tens of thousands of distinct CDR3 sequences; about 4.2% are singletons. Receptors originate from a human donor in good health. Both conserved end residues are part of each CDR3. A D gene is named only where the DNA matches it firmly. The size entry is marked missing in some rows and otherwise reads once, few, many or a size class.

>few|NA|TRBJ1-5|TRBV2
CASSEGGTGGQPQHF
TGTGCCAGCAGTGAGGGTGGTACGGGGGGCCAGCCCCAGCATTTT
>many|NA|TRBJ1-1|TRBV29-1
CSVLTGEDTEAFF
TGCAGCGTGTTGACCGGAGAGGACACTGAAGCTTTCTTT
>many|TRBD2|TRBJ2-1|TRBV24-1
CATSDFPAGAVNEQFF
TGTGCCACCAGTGATTTCCCAGCGGGAGCAGTAAATGAGCAGTTCTTC
>few|NA|TRBJ1-2|TRBV12-3/TRBV12-4
CASSSPNYGYTF
TGTGCCAGCAGTTCTCCCAACTATGGCTACACCTTC
>NA|TRBD1|TRBJ1-1|TRBV30
CAVRGGAGATEAFF
TGTGCCGTCAGAGGGGGCGCGGGAGCCACTGAAGCTTTCTTT
>many|TRBD1|TRBJ1-6|TRBV11-2
CASSGGQSYNSPLHF
TGTGCCAGCAGCGGGGGACAGTCGTATAATTCACCCCTCCACTTT
>NA|NA|TRBJ1-3|TRBV2
CASSEQGNGNTIYF
TGTGCCAGCAGTGAACAGGGTAACGGAAACACCATATATTTT
>many|TRBD1|TRBJ1-5|TRBV3-1
CASSQDLTGNQPQHF
TGTGCCAGCAGCCAAGACCTGACAGGGAATCAGCCCCAGCATTTT
>NA|NA|TRBJ2-3|TRBV6-1
CASSPGGDTQYF
TGTGCCAGCAGCCCTGGGGGAGATACGCAGTATTTT
>many|NA|TRBJ1-2|TRBV12-3/TRBV12-4
CASSLQEGLFGYTF
TGTGCCAGCAGTTTACAAGAGGGTCTCTTTGGCTACACCTTC
>NA|NA|TRBJ2-1|TRBV6-2/TRBV6-3
CASSNTDRYEQFF
TGTGCCAGCAGTAACACGGACCGGTATGAGCAGTTCTTC
>NA|NA|TRBJ1-2|TRBV11-1
CASSLDSYYGYTF
TGTGCCAGCAGCTTGGACAGTTACTATGGCTACACCTTC
>many|TRBD1|TRBJ2-3|TRBV29-1
CSGQGADTQYF
TGCAGCGGACAGGGGGCAGATACGCAGTATTTT
>NA|NA|TRBJ1-1|TRBV7-2
CASSVVGGANTEAFF
TGTGCCAGCAGCGTGGTGGGGGGTGCGAACACTGAAGCTTTCTTT
>NA|NA|TRBJ1-4|TRBV3-1
CASSLQGVKLFF
TGTGCCAGCAGTTTACAGGGAGTAAAACTGTTTTTT
>many|TRBD1|TRBJ2-6|TRBV4-3
CASSQDPGGSSGANVLTF
TGCGCCAGCAGCCAAGATCCAGGGGGCTCCTCTGGGGCCAACGTCCTGACTTTC
>few|NA|TRBJ2-2|TRBV12-3/TRBV12-4
CASTTRGTGELFF
TGTGCCAGCACCACCCGGGGTACCGGGGAGCTGTTTTTT
>few|NA|TRBJ2-2|TRBV20-1
CSASGGPNTGELFF
TGCAGTGCTTCCGGGGGGCCGAACACCGGGGAGCTGTTTTTT
>many|TRBD2|TRBJ2-3|TRBV6-1
CASCRLGVAGIIPDTQYF
TGTGCCAGCTGCCGTCTGGGGGTAGCGGGAATTATCCCAGATACGCAGTATTTT
>few|NA|TRBJ2-1|TRBV5-6
CASSLTPAGQFF
TGTGCCAGCAGCCTGACACCCGCAGGGCAGTTCTTC
>many|NA|TRBJ2-5|TRBV23-1
CASSQSERFQETQYF
TGCGCCAGCAGTCAATCCGAGCGGTTCCAAGAGACCCAGTACTTC
>many|NA|TRBJ1-2|TRBV29-1
CSVVHERLYGYTF
TGCAGCGTGGTACATGAAAGACTCTATGGCTACACCTTC
>NA|NA|TRBJ2-7|TRBV28
CATRGPGLYEQYF
TGTGCCACCCGGGGCCCGGGTCTTTACGAGCAGTACTTC
>many|TRBD2|TRBJ2-1|TRBV2
CASGTSGSIEQFF
TGTGCCAGCGGGACTAGCGGGAGTATTGAGCAGTTCTTC
>many|NA|TRBJ1-1|TRBV12-3/TRBV12-4
CASSWDIGNTEAFF
TGTGCCAGCAGTTGGGACATAGGGAACACTGAAGCTTTCTTT
>many|NA|TRBJ2-2|TRBV6-4
CASSSGNTGELFF
TGTGCCAGCAGTAGCGGGAACACCGGGGAGCTGTTTTTT
>many|TRBD1|TRBJ2-3|TRBV11-2
CASSRTGSDTQYF
TGTGCCAGCAGCAGGACAGGGTCAGATACGCAGTATTTT
>few|NA|TRBJ2-3|TRBV4-1
CASSQDDETDTQYF
TGCGCCAGCAGCCAAGACGACGAGACAGATACGCAGTATTTT
>many|TRBD2|TRBJ2-3|TRBV20-1
CSARDFRAGVSTDTQYF
TGCAGTGCTAGAGATTTCCGGGCGGGAGTGAGCACAGATACGCAGTATTTT
>NA|TRBD1|TRBJ2-1|TRBV13
CASSSGTGTEQFF
TGTGCCAGCAGCTCCGGGACAGGCACTGAGCAGTTCTTC
>many|TRBD2|TRBJ2-1|TRBV9
CASSVDGTSVYEQFF
TGTGCCAGCAGCGTAGATGGGACTAGCGTTTATGAGCAGTTCTTC
>NA|NA|TRBJ2-5|TRBV7-9
CASSRRTETAQETQYF
TGTGCCAGCAGCCGTAGGACGGAGACCGCACAAGAGACCCAGTACTTC
>many|TRBD1|TRBJ1-1|TRBV3-1
CASTPDRMNTEAFF
TGTGCCAGCACCCCGGACAGGATGAACACTGAAGCTTTCTTT
>many|TRBD1|TRBJ1-1|TRBV6-2/TRBV6-3
CASSPDRATEAFF
TGTGCCAGCAGCCCGGACAGGGCCACTGAAGCTTTCTTT
>few|NA|TRBJ1-1|TRBV2
CASSEGWQGFAEAFF
TGTGCCAGCAGTGAGGGTTGGCAGGGATTCGCTGAAGCTTTCTTT
>many|NA|TRBJ2-2|TRBV6-4
CAGTPGPGDDGELFF
TGTGCCGGTACACCGGGCCCAGGGGATGACGGGGAGCTGTTTTTT
>many|NA|TRBJ1-1|TRBV5-5
CASSFFSDTEAFF
TGTGCCAGCAGCTTTTTCTCGGACACTGAAGCTTTCTTT
>many|NA|TRBJ2-3|TRBV27
CASSLGPDTQYF
TGTGCCAGCAGTTTGGGGCCAGATACGCAGTATTTT
>many|NA|TRBJ2-3|TRBV5-1
CASSLRSGGGSTDTQYF
TGCGCCAGCAGCCTACGGTCTGGCGGAGGTAGCACAGATACGCAGTATTTT
>many|NA|TRBJ2-1|TRBV6-2/TRBV6-3
CASSLSSVVNEQFF
TGTGCCAGCAGTTTGAGCTCTGTCGTTAATGAGCAGTTCTTC
>many|TRBD1|TRBJ2-7|TRBV2
CASNGQGLTYEQYF
TGTGCCAGCAACGGACAGGGATTAACATACGAGCAGTACTTC
>many|NA|TRBJ1-5|TRBV3-1
CASSHGGGYQPQHF
TGTGCCAGCAGCCATGGGGGGGGGTATCAGCCCCAGCATTTT
>many|TRBD1|TRBJ1-2|TRBV10-3
CATDRGRRGYGYTF
TGTGCCACCGACAGGGGGCGTCGTGGCTATGGCTACACCTTC